Shown below are 14 T cell receptor beta chains from a single sample sequenced in a study of OX40 agonist ivuxolimab in advanced cancers. Sequencing was performed with immunoSEQ multiplex PCR; in TCRdb, only in-frame clones are kept and a portion is missing. The sample consists of roughly 70,000 clones, roughly 83% of them appearing once. The starting material was CD4+ or CD8+ T cells sorted from blood, obtained in a trial of the OX40 agonist ivuxolimab. The receptors here all came from an adult with an advanced solid tumor such as melanoma, head and neck, liver or kidney cancer.

The chain uses TRBV11-2 and TRBJ1-2; maybe TRBD1 (6 bases). The CDR3 is 12 amino acids. Trimming cost V 7 bases and J 4 bases, with 10 bases left between them. Germline V gene lookup returns CDR1 SGHAT and CDR2 FQNNGV. The CDR3 region has the DNA TGTGCCAGCACCGGACAGCTCTATGGCTACACCTTC. Amino acid sequence: CASTGQLYGYTF.

V gene TRBV20-1 combines with J gene TRBJ2-5; no clear D. The V end was cut by 6 bases, the J end by 0 bases, with 5 bases between. This CDR3 region has 11 residues. Germline assignment: CDR1 DFQATT and CDR2 SNEGSKA (reference sequence). Written as DNA, the CDR3 is TGCAGTGCCAGTCACCAAGAGACCCAGTACTTC. It codes for CSASHQETQYF.

This clone was counted a few times. The CDR3 region has the DNA TGTGCCAGCAGCCCGGGAGGCTATGGCTACACCTTC. Its protein is CASSPGGYGYTF. The rearrangement links TRBV11-2 to TRBJ1-2; D unclear. Looked up from germline, CDR1 is SGHAT and CDR2 is FQNNGV. Trimming stripped 5 bases from V and 4 bases from J, with 8 bases between. The CDR3 spans 12 residues.

V is TRBV5-1 and J is TRBJ2-3; D is unclear. V lost 0 bases and J 5 bases, leaving 4 bases between the germline ends. The germline CDR1 and CDR2 sequences are SGHRS and YFSETQ. The CDR3 spans 12 residues. The CDR3 reads CASSLGEDTQYF. CDR3 DNA: TGCGCCAGCAGCTTGGGAGAAGATACGCAGTATTTT.

The chain carries TRBV6-6 and TRBJ1-3, with D hard to call. The V gene lost 4 bases and the J gene lost 0 bases, with 13 bases spanning the gap. The germline CDR1 and CDR2 sequences are MNHNY and SVGAGI (reference sequence). The CDR3 is 16 residues long. The CDR3 sequence is CASSSLTAFSGNTIYF. Here the CDR3 DNA reads TGTGCCAGCAGTTCTCTGACGGCCTTCTCTGGAAACACCATATATTTT.

The CDR3 DNA is TGTGCCAGTAGATCCCGAAGGGACCTAGACTATGGCTACACCTTC. Translation: CASRSRRDLDYGYTF. This chain joins TRBV19 and TRBJ1-2; D possibly corresponds to TRBD1 (5 bases). The length of the CDR3 is 15 residues. The germline CDR1 and CDR2 sequences are LNHDA and SQIVND (reference sequence). Trimming cost V 6 bases and J 3 bases, with 17 bases left between them.

The chain recombines TRBV7-7 with TRBJ2-5; D is unclear. V lost 5 bases to trimming and J lost 7 bases, with 14 bases between them. CDR1 is SSHAT, CDR2 FNYEAQ, per germline (reference sequence). The CDR3 loop spans 13 amino acids. CDR3 amino acids: CASSPSMEGTQYF. As DNA, the CDR3 is TGTGCCAGCAGCCCGTCGATGGAAGGGACCCAGTACTTC. The full variable domain, its missing parts supplied by reference TRBV7-7 and TRBJ2-5, is GAGVSQSPRYKVTKRGQDVTLRCDPISSHATLYWYQQALGQGPEFLTYFNYEAQPDKSGLPSDRFSAERPEGSISTLTIQRTEQRDSAMYRCASSPSMEGTQYFGPGTRLLVL.

This clone was observed a handful of times. The chain links TRBV4-3 to TRBJ2-1; the match to TRBD2 covers 7 bases. The CDR3 totals 16 residues. The trim removed 0 bases at V and 7 bases at J, leaving 9 bases unmatched. Per germline, CDR1 LGHNA and CDR2 YSLEER. CDR3 coding DNA: TGCGCCAGCAGCCAAGATCTTGGCGGGAGAAGGAATGAGCAGTTCTTC. It yields the protein CASSQDLGGRRNEQFF.

A single count supports this clone. One end of the junction fails to match germline, which may point to a read error. V is TRBV6-1 and J is TRBJ1-2; D might be TRBD1 (5 bases). Germline V CDR1 and CDR2: MNHNS, SASEGT. This CDR3 has 13 amino acids. Written as DNA, the CDR3 is TGTGCCAGCAGAGAAGGAGGGGCGGGGGGCTACACCTTC. Translating gives CASREGGAGGYTF.

Note on this clone: Other DNA sequences in the same sample also yield this CDR3. This chain joins TRBV7-9 and TRBJ1-5, with unresolved D. Deletions cut 1 base from V and 1 base from J, with 8 bases between. From germline, CDR1 is SEHNR and CDR2 FQNEAQ (reference sequence). This CDR3 has 15 amino acids. CDR3 coding DNA: TGTGCCAGCAGCTTAGGAGGGTACAGCAATCAGCCCCAGCATTTT. Its protein is CASSLGGYSNQPQHF.

The rearrangement links TRBV28 to TRBJ1-5; D is undetermined. The germline CDR1 and CDR2 sequences are MDHEN and SYDVKM. The CDR3 runs to 13 residues. Trimming took off 4 bases at V and 7 bases at J, with 11 bases between the two ends. The CDR3 spells CASSSYSKQPQHF. The CDR3 nucleotides read TGTGCCAGCAGTTCCTACTCGAAACAGCCCCAGCATTTT.

This rearrangement joins TRBV19 to TRBJ2-5; D might be TRBD1 or TRBD2, each matching 5 bases. Germline-derived CDR1 and CDR2 are LNHDA and SQIVND (reference sequence). The V end was cut by 6 bases, the J end by 4 bases, with 15 bases between. This CDR3 has 14 amino acids. The CDR3 sequence: CASSMGRARETQYF. In nucleotides, the CDR3 is TGTGCCAGTAGCATGGGACGGGCTCGAGAGACCCAGTACTTC.

V gene TRBV28 combines with J gene TRBJ1-2; a possible D gene is TRBD1 (6 bases). CDR1 is MDHEN and CDR2 is SYDVKM in the germline V gene. The CDR3 spans 15 residues. The germline V and J ends were trimmed by 2 bases and 5 bases, with 15 bases remaining between them. The CDR3 loop is CASSLRGGRPYGYTF. DNA for the CDR3: TGTGCCAGCAGTTTAAGAGGGGGGCGCCCGTATGGCTACACCTTC.

The sample holds one count of this clone. This rearrangement joins TRBV7-3 to TRBJ1-6, with D maybe TRBD1 (5 bases). The CDR3 totals 15 residues. Per the germline V gene, CDR1 is SGHTA and CDR2 is FQGTGA. V was trimmed by 3 bases and J by 6 bases, leaving 12 bases between them. The CDR3 here is CASSFIRQRNSPLHF. CDR3 nucleotides: TGTGCCAGCAGCTTTATCAGACAGCGTAATTCACCCCTCCACTTT.